The 26 T cell receptor beta chains reported below all come from one sample, sequenced in a study of blood T cell repertoires in COVID-19 (TCRdb year 2020). The library was made by the immunoSEQ multiplex PCR assay. TCRdb retrieved this table from immuneACCESS and kept in-frame rearrangements only. Not all clones are present; in checked studies, unresolved V genes account for under half, and no reason is known for the remainder. Here the sample has roughly 170,000 clones; approximately 82% occur a single time. The top ten hold approximately 15% of the sample. Sequencing used PBMCs or T cells enriched from blood (not recorded which). These receptors came from a woman aged 45-59 years who had recovered from COVID-19.

The chain has TRBV11-1 and TRBJ1-4, with D possibly matching TRBD1 (6 bases). Germline values: CDR1 SGHAT, CDR2 FQDESV (reference sequence). Between the trimmed V and J ends, which lost 5 bases and 8 bases, there was a span of 9 bases. This CDR3 comprises 12 residues. Here the CDR3 DNA reads TGTGCCAGCAGCACTGACAGGGAAAAACTGTTTTTT. Translation gives CASSTDREKLFF.

The chain is built from TRBV7-9 and TRBJ1-5; 10 bases line up with TRBD1. The CDR3 runs 16 residues. Germline V gene data show CDR1 as SEHNR and CDR2 as FQNEAQ (reference sequence). V trimming: 5 bases; J trimming: 3 bases; junction bases outside the gene matches: 7. The DNA of the CDR3 is TGTGCCAGCAGCCCCCAGGGGACAGGGGTCAATCAGCCCCAGCATTTT. It is translated as CASSPQGTGVNQPQHF.

This chain uses TRBV18 with TRBJ1-3; 7 bases fit TRBD1. This CDR3 has 16 residues. Germline V gene sequence: CDR1 KGHSH, CDR2 LQKENI. The V and J ends lost 0 bases and 1 base, in that order; junction bases with no gene match: 3. The CDR3 DNA reads TGTGCCAGCTCACCACCGAACAGGGGTTCTGGAAACACCATATATTTT. Amino acids: CASSPPNRGSGNTIYF.

V is TRBV5-6 and J is TRBJ1-1, with D perhaps TRBD1 (6 bases). CDR3 length: 14 amino acids. The germline V gene has CDR1 SGHDT and CDR2 YYEEEE. V lost 0 bases and J lost 4, with 10 bases in between. CDR3 sequence (DNA): TGTGCCAGCAGCTTGGTCTGGGGGCGCACTGAAGCTTTCTTT. Translated, it gives CASSLVWGRTEAFF.

CDR3 region: CASSIVGQGKNIQYF. CDR3 coding DNA: TGTGCCAGTAGTATAGTAGGACAGGGCAAAAACATTCAGTACTTC. This rearrangement joins TRBV19 to TRBJ2-4; 8 nucleotides agree with TRBD1. Trimming took 1 base from V and 3 from J; bases not matched to a gene: 2. The CDR3 covers 15 residues. Germline V gene data show CDR1 as LNHDA and CDR2 as SQIVND (reference sequence).

The chain is built from TRBV10-2 and TRBJ1-2; D perhaps matches TRBD1 (5 bases). V lost 3 bases to trimming and J lost 4 bases, with 12 bases between them. This CDR3 has 14 residues. Per the germline V gene, CDR1 is WSHSY and CDR2 is SAAADI. DNA for the CDR3: TGCGCCAGCAGTGATCAAGGGGTGGTCTATGGCTACACCTTC. It translates to CASSDQGVVYGYTF.

The CDR3 sequence is CASSQGFGGGAYEQYF. The CDR3 nucleotides read TGTGCCAGCAGCCAAGGGTTCGGCGGGGGAGCCTACGAGCAGTACTTC. This chain uses TRBV3-1 (or the pseudogene TRBV3-2) with TRBJ2-7, with 7 bases lining up with TRBD2. Germline V CDR1 and CDR2: LGHDT, YNNKEL (reference sequence). The V and J ends lost 1 base and 2 bases, in that order; junction bases with no gene match: 8. The CDR3 sequence is 16 residues long.

The CDR3: CASSGQGSAGELFF. CDR3 sequence (DNA): TGTGCCAGCAGCGGACAGGGTTCTGCCGGGGAGCTGTTTTTT. The chain uses TRBV7-3 and TRBJ2-2; TRBD1 matches 8 bases. Trimming removed 5 bases from V and 6 bases from J; junction bases left unmatched: 5. The germline gives CDR1 SGHTA, CDR2 FQGTGA. The CDR3 loop spans 14 amino acids.

The chain has TRBV3-1 (or the pseudogene TRBV3-2) and TRBJ2-2, with 13 bases that match TRBD2. CDR1 is LGHDT and CDR2 is YNNKEL in the germline V gene (reference sequence). This CDR3 is built from 15 residues. The junction had 2 bases not matched to a gene; V was cut back by 4 bases and J by 6 bases. CDR3 coding DNA: TGTGCCAGCAGCCCGACTAGCGGGAGGCCCGGGGAGCTGTTTTTT. This translates into CASSPTSGRPGELFF.

The J gene is TRBJ1-5, the V gene TRBV24-1; 10 nucleotides match TRBD1. The J segment lost 0 bases and the V segment lost 1 base, leaving 17 bases of the junction unmatched. The CDR3 runs to 22 residues. Germline-derived CDR1 and CDR2 are KGHDR and SFDVKD. The CDR3 here is CATSDFSPPGQGLLSSNQPQHF. The CDR3 bases are TGTGCCACCAGTGATTTTTCTCCACCGGGACAGGGGCTCCTCAGTAGCAATCAGCCCCAGCATTTT.

CDR3 amino acids: CASSSGTVNYEQYF. The CDR3 nucleotides are TGTGCCAGCAGCTCCGGGACAGTGAACTACGAGCAGTACTTC. The chain carries TRBV7-2 and TRBJ2-7; 7 bases agree with TRBD1. CDR3 size: 14 residues. The V gene's germline CDR1 is SGHTA and CDR2 FQGNSA. V shed 4 bases and J 3 bases; nucleotides not matched to a gene: 6.

Note on this clone: A clone one base away is much larger, so this may be a read error. The sample has other DNA sequences that encode this CDR3 too. This chain joins TRBV6-5 and TRBJ1-1; 9 bases are shared with TRBD1. Germline CDR1 is MNHEY and CDR2 is SVGAGI. The junction had 2 bases not matched to a gene; V was cut back by 0 bases and J by 3 bases. This CDR3 is 15 amino acids long. CDR3 in DNA: TGTGCCAGCAGTTACTCACGGACAGGGGACACTGAAGCTTTCTTT. It yields the protein CASSYSRTGDTEAFF.

The V gene is TRBV10-3, the J gene TRBJ1-3, with D tentatively TRBD1 (5 bases). CDR1 is ENHRY, CDR2 SYGVKD, per germline. The CDR3 covers 15 residues. The ends were cut back, 3 bases at V and 1 base at J, with 10 bases in the middle. In nucleotides, the CDR3 is TGTGCCATCAGTGACTTGGGGGGGTCTGGAAACACCATATATTTT. It codes for CAISDLGGSGNTIYF.

This clone was observed a few times. The J gene is TRBJ2-1, the V gene TRBV2, with a weak D call TRBD2 (6 bases). Per germline, CDR1 SNHLY and CDR2 FYNNEI. V lost 6 bases and J lost 4, with 13 bases in between. The CDR3 has 14 amino acids. The CDR3 DNA follows: TGTGCCAGCAGCGTCCGGAGGGGATACAATGAGCAGTTCTTC. Its protein product is CASSVRRGYNEQFF.

The chain carries TRBV4-1 and TRBJ2-7; 9 bases map to TRBD2. The J segment lost 0 bases and the V segment lost 4 bases, leaving 7 bases of the junction unmatched. The CDR3 runs 16 residues. CDR1 MGHRA and CDR2 YSYEKL come from the germline V gene. CDR3 sequence (DNA): TGCGCCAGCAGCCGCCTGACTAGCGGTAACTCCTACGAGCAGTACTTC. Its translation is CASSRLTSGNSYEQYF.

The V call is TRBV28, the J call TRBJ1-5; maybe TRBD1 (6 bases). The CDR3 totals 17 residues. Germline CDR1 and CDR2: MDHEN and SYDVKM. V lost 7 bases and J lost 2, with 21 bases in between. The CDR3 protein is CASTGGRGGIGNQPQHF. The CDR3 region has the DNA TGTGCCAGCACCGGGGGCAGGGGAGGGATCGGCAATCAGCCCCAGCATTTT.

The chain recombines TRBV7-9 with TRBJ2-1, with 16 nucleotides matching TRBD2. This CDR3 comprises 18 residues. Germline CDR1 SEHNR, CDR2 FQNEAQ (reference sequence). V trimming: 5 bases; J trimming: 1 base; junction bases outside the gene matches: 5. The CDR3 nucleotides are TGTGCCAGCAGCCCGGGACTAGCGGGAGGGCCTTCCTACAATGAGCAGTTCTTC. Its translation is CASSPGLAGGPSYNEQFF.

This clone was observed a few times. The chain links TRBV27 to TRBJ2-5; TRBD2 agrees at 11 bases. V dropped 6 bases and J dropped 6; count of bases not matched to a gene: 12. CDR3 length: 16 residues. Germline CDR1 and CDR2: MNHEY and SMNVEV (reference sequence). The DNA of the CDR3 is TGTGCCAGCAGCCTTATGATAGCGGGAGGGCCTCAGACCCAGTACTTC. Encoded protein: CASSLMIAGGPQTQYF.

The rearrangement links TRBV28 to TRBJ2-7; possibly TRBD2 for D (6 bases). The CDR3 sequence is 16 residues long. V lost 7 bases, J lost 7 bases, and 26 bases lay in between. Germline CDR1 is MDHEN and CDR2 is SYDVKM. CDR3 sequence reads: CASTQTGGARRGEQYF. The CDR3 nucleotides read TGTGCCAGCACCCAAACGGGCGGGGCCCGGCGAGGAGAGCAGTACTTC.

The chain is built from TRBV7-2 and TRBJ2-1; D uncertain. From germline, CDR1 is SGHTA and CDR2 FQGNSA. Trimming left V 1 base short and J 9 bases short, with 4 bases between. The CDR3 sequence is 11 residues long. The CDR3 region is CASSLVAEQFF. Written as DNA, the CDR3 is TGTGCCAGCAGCTTAGTGGCTGAGCAGTTCTTC.

This sequence joins TRBV10-2 and TRBJ2-4; the D gene is possibly TRBD1 (6 bases). Germline V gives CDR1 WSHSY, CDR2 SAAADI. The CDR3 is 12 residues long. V shed 8 bases and J shed 6 bases, with 11 bases lying between them. CDR3 in DNA: TGCGCCAGCCTAGGGGGTTCAAACATTCAGTACTTC. It is translated as CASLGGSNIQYF.

V usage is TRBV28 and J usage is TRBJ2-7; 9 bases fit TRBD1. Germline values: CDR1 MDHEN, CDR2 SYDVKM. V shed 7 bases, J shed 3 bases, and the junction held 10 bases outside the gene matches. This CDR3 region has 15 residues. As DNA, the CDR3 is TGTGCCAGCACCCCCCCGGGACAGGGAAACTACGAGCAGTACTTC. It yields the protein CASTPPGQGNYEQYF.

In its sample, this clone was seen a few times. The chain is built from TRBV28 and TRBJ1-1; the D gene is possibly TRBD1 (5 bases). The germline V gene encodes CDR1 MDHEN and CDR2 SYDVKM. Trimming left V 7 bases short and J 3 bases short, with 12 bases between. The CDR3 runs 13 residues. The CDR3 bases are TGTGCCAGCATGGGGGGATTCTACACTGAAGCTTTCTTT. Translation gives CASMGGFYTEAFF.

The chain carries TRBV7-8 and TRBJ2-3; 9 nucleotides align to TRBD1. CDR3 length: 15 amino acids. V shed 5 bases and J 2 bases; nucleotides not matched to a gene: 5. Germline values: CDR1 SGHVS, CDR2 FQNEAQ. DNA of the CDR3: TGTGCCAGCAGCCGGACAGGGGCGAACACAGATACGCAGTATTTT. Translated, it gives CASSRTGANTDTQYF.

This sequence joins TRBV20-1 and TRBJ2-7, with TRBD2 matching over 11 bases. V lost 3 bases, J lost 7 bases, and 5 bases stayed unmatched. The germline gives CDR1 DFQATT, CDR2 SNEGSKA (reference sequence). There are 13 residues in the CDR3. The CDR3 DNA reads TGCAGTGCTAGTCTAGCGGGAGGAGGTGAGCAGTACTTC. Protein sequence: CSASLAGGGEQYF.

The chain combines TRBV19 with TRBJ1-4; the D gene is possibly TRBD1 (5 bases). Germline V gene data show CDR1 as LNHDA and CDR2 as SQIVND (reference sequence). The CDR3 totals 13 residues. The germline V and J ends were trimmed by 4 bases and 4 bases, with 7 bases remaining between them. The CDR3 coding sequence is TGTGCCAGTAGTACACAGGTTAATGAAAAACTGTTTTTT. Protein product: CASSTQVNEKLFF.